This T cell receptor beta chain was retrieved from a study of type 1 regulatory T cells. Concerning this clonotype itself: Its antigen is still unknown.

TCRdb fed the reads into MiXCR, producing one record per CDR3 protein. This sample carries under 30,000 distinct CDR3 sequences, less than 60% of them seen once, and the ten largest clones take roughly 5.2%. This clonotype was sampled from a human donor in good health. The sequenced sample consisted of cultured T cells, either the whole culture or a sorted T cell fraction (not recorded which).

CDR3 nucleotide sequence: TGTGCCAGCAAAAAGACGGGCTCCTACGAGCAGTACTTC. Protein: CASKKTGSYEQYF. The rearrangement joins TRBV6-2 or TRBV6-3 to TRBJ2-7, with D unclear. The CDR3 is 13 amino acids. Per the germline V gene, CDR1 is MNHEY and CDR2 is SVGEGT. Trimming took 7 bases from V and 0 from J, leaving 10 bases between them.